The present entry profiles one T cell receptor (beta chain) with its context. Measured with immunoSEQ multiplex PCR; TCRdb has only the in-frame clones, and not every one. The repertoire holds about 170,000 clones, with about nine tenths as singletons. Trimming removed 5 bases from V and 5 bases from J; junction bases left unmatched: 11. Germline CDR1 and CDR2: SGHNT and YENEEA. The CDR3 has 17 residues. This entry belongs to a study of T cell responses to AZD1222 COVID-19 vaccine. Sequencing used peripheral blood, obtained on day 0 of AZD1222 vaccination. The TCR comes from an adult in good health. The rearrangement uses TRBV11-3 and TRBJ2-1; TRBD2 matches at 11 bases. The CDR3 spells CASSPDRGTSGDNEQFF. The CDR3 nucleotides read TGTGCCAGCAGCCCCGATAGAGGGACTAGCGGAGACAATGAGCAGTTCTTC.